These T cell receptor beta chains were read from a single sample in a study of a mutant IDH1 vaccine in newly diagnosed glioma. Sequencing was performed with immunoSEQ multiplex PCR; in TCRdb, only in-frame clones are kept and a portion is missing. The data contain tens of thousands of clones, almost 65% of them singletons. No antigen has been identified for these receptors. The source material was peripheral blood mononuclear cells (PBMCs), sampled from a glioma patient whose treatment included an IDH1 peptide vaccine. All receptors derive from a man between 40 and 49 years old with glioma. Some clones in this sample may be carry-over from other donors' samples. CDR3s leave out the opening cysteine and the closing phenylalanine or tryptophan. A D gene is named only where the DNA matches it firmly.

d_gene,j_gene,v_gene,CDR3aa
TRBD1,TRBJ1-3,TRBV6-5,ASKGTAGNTIY
-,TRBJ2-5,TRBV29-1,SALSGRQETQY
TRBD2,TRBJ2-5,TRBV2,ASSRGLAEETQY
-,TRBJ2-7,TRBV30,AWSRRYEQY
-,TRBJ1-5,TRBV5-6,ASSRGFLGNQPQH
TRBD2,TRBJ2-7,TRBV5-6,ASSLALAVYEQY
-,TRBJ1-6,TRBV19,ASSIDLLMNSPLH
-,TRBJ2-5,TRBV19,ANRWGNETQY
-,TRBJ1-1,TRBV2,ANSEILNTEAF
-,TRBJ1-2,TRBV11-2,ASSPESSLSYGYT
TRBD2,TRBJ2-5,TRBV5-6,ASSFTSGGVGETQY
TRBD2,TRBJ2-7,TRBV5-6,ASSGGLAGGLITYEQY
-,TRBJ2-6,TRBV9,ASSLRGPSSGANVLT
-,TRBJ1-2,TRBV21-1,ASSSQKGFNYGYT
-,TRBJ1-1,TRBV7-9,ASSFQGLTEAF
-,TRBJ2-2,TRBV6-1,ASSFDPNPGELF
-,TRBJ2-7,TRBV19,ASSPSGQGSYEQY
-,TRBJ1-4,TRBV6-5,ASSRTEEYEKLF
-,TRBJ1-2,TRBV5-6,ASRWGENYGYT
-,TRBJ2-5,TRBV5-6,ASSLVDREETQY
-,TRBJ1-5,TRBV7-9,ASSLSAQLSSQH
-,TRBJ1-2,TRBV20-1,SARTVYGYT
TRBD1,TRBJ2-1,TRBV13,ASSLGQGGYNEQF
TRBD1,TRBJ1-2,TRBV5-4,ASSPGQDLGYT
TRBD1,TRBJ2-4,TRBV29-1,SSRQGNIQY
-,TRBJ2-7,TRBV25-1,ASSEEGNNYEQY
-,TRBJ2-5,TRBV5-6,ASSPPSGAGETQY